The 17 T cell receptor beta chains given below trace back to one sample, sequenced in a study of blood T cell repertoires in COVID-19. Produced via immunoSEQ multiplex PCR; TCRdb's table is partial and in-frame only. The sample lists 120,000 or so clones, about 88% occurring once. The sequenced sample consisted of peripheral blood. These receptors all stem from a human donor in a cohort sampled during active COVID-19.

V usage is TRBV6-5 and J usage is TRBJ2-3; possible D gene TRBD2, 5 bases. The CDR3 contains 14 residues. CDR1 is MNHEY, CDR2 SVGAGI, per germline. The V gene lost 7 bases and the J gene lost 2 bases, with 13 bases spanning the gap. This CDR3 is CASMLGAPTDTQYF. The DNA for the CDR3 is TGTGCCAGCATGTTGGGAGCCCCCACAGATACGCAGTATTTT.

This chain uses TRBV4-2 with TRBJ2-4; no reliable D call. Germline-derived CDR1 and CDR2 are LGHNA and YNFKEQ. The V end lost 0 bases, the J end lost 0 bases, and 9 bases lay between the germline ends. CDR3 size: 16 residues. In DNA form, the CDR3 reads TGTGCCAGCAGCCAAGAGTACTTCCTAGCCAAAAACATTCAGTACTTC. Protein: CASSQEYFLAKNIQYF.

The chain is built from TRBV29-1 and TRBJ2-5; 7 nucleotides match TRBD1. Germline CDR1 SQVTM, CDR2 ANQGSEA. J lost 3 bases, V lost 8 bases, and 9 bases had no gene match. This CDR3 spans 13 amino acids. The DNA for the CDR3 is TGCAGCTTCCACAGGGGATACGAAGAGACCCAGTACTTC. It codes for CSFHRGYEETQYF. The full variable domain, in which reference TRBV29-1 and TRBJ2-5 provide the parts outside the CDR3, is SAVISQKPSRDICQRGTSLTIQCQVDSQVTMMFWYRQQPGQSLTLIATANQGSEATYESGFVIDKFPISRPNLTFSTLTVSNMSPEDSSIYLCSFHRGYEETQYFGPGTRLLVL.

The CDR3 loop reads CSVDGGGALMTQYF. CDR3 nucleotides: TGCAGCGTTGACGGCGGGGGGGCTCTGATGACCCAGTACTTC. The rearrangement uses TRBV29-1 and TRBJ2-5, with 9 bases fitting TRBD2. V lost 3 bases, J lost 7 bases, and 9 bases stayed unmatched. CDR3 size: 14 residues. CDR1 and CDR2 (germline): SQVTM, ANQGSEA.

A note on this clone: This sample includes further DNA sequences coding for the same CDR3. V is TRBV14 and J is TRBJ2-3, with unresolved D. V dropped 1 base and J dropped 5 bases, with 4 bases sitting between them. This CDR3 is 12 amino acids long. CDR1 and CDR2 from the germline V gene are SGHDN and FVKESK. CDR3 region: CASSQVRDTQYF. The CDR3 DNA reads TGTGCCAGCAGCCAAGTCCGAGATACGCAGTATTTT.

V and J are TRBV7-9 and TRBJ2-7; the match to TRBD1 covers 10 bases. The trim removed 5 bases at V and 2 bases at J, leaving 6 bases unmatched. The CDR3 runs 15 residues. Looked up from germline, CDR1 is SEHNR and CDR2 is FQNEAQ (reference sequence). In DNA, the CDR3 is TGTGCCAGCAGCCTAGGACAGGGGGGAACCTACGAGCAGTACTTC. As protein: CASSLGQGGTYEQYF.

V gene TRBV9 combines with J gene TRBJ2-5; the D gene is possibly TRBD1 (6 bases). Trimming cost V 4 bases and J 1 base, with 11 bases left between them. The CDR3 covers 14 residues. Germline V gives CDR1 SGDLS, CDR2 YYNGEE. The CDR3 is CASSRTGSQETQYF. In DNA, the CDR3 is TGTGCCAGCAGCAGAACAGGGAGCCAAGAGACCCAGTACTTC. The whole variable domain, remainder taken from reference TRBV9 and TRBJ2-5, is DSGVTQTPKHLITATGQRVTLRCSPRSGDLSVYWYQQSLDQGLQFLIQYYNGEERAKGNILERFSAQQFPDLHSELNLSSLELGDSALYFCASSRTGSQETQYFGPGTRLLVL.

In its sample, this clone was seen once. CDR3 DNA sequence: TGTGCCAGCAGCTTAATGCAAGGGGGCACTGAAGCTTTCTTT. This gives the protein CASSLMQGGTEAFF. The J gene is TRBJ1-1, the V gene TRBV7-9, with D possibly matching TRBD1 (6 bases). Trimming removed 2 bases from V and 4 bases from J, with 11 bases in between. The germline V gene encodes CDR1 SEHNR and CDR2 FQNEAQ (reference sequence). CDR3 length: 14 residues. Variable domain in full (rest from reference TRBV7-9 and TRBJ1-1): DTGVSQNPRHKITKRGQNVTFRCDPISEHNRLYWYRQTLGQGPEFLTYFQNEAQLEKSRLLSDRFSAERPKGSFSTLEIQRTEQGDSAMYLCASSLMQGGTEAFFGQGTRLTVV.

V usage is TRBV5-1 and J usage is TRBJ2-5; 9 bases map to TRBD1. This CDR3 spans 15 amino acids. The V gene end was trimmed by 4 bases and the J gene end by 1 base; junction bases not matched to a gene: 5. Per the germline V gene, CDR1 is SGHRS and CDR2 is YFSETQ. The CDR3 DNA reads TGCGCCAGCAGCCGAGGACAGGGGAGCCAAGAGACCCAGTACTTC. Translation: CASSRGQGSQETQYF.

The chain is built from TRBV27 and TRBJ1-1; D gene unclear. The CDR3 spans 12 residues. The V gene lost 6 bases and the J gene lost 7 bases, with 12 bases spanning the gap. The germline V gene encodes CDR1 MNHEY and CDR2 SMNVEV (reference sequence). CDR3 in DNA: TGTGCCAGCAGGCGACCCACGGGTGAAGCTTTCTTT. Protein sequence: CASRRPTGEAFF.

The CDR3 DNA reads as TGCGCCAGCAGCGTGGACAGGGGTGAGCAGTTCTTC. This codes for CASSVDRGEQFF. The chain is built from TRBV5-1 and TRBJ2-1; TRBD1 agrees at 9 bases. CDR1 and CDR2 from the germline V gene are SGHRS and YFSETQ. The CDR3 is made up of 12 amino acids. The junction had 2 bases not matched to a gene; V was cut back by 4 bases and J by 9 bases.

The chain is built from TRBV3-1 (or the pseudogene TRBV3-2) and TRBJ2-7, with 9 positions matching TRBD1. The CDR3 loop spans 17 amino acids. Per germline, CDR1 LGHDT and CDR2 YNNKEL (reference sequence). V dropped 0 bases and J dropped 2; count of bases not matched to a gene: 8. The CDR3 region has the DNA TGTGCCAGCAGCCAAGATCCGACCGGGACAGGGACCTACGAGCAGTACTTC. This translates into CASSQDPTGTGTYEQYF.

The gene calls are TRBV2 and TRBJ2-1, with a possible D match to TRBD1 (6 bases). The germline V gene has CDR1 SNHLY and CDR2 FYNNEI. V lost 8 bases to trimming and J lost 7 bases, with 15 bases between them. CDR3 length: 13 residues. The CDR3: CASLRDIGNEQFF. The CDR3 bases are TGTGCCAGCCTTCGGGACATAGGGAATGAGCAGTTCTTC.

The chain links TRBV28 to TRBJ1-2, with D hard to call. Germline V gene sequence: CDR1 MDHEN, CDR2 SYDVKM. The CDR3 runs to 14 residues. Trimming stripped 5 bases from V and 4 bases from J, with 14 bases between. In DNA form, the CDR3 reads TGTGCCAGCAGTAGGGAGGCGTTAGGCTATGGCTACACCTTC. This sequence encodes CASSREALGYGYTF.

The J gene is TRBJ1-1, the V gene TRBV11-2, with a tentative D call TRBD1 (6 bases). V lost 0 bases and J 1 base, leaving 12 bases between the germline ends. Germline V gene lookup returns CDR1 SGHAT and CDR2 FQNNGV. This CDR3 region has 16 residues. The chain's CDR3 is CASSLDRGRGNTEAFF. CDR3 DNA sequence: TGTGCCAGCAGCTTAGATCGCGGCAGGGGGAACACTGAAGCTTTCTTT.

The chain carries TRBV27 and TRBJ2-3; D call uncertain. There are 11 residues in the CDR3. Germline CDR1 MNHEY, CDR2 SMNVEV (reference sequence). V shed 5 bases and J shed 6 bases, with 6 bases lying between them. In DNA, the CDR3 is TGTGCCAGCAGTGACTTGGATACGCAGTATTTT. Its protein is CASSDLDTQYF.

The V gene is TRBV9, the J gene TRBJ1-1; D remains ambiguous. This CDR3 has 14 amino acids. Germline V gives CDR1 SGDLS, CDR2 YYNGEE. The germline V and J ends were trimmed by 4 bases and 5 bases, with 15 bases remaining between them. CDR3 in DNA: TGTGCCAGCAGCCCCCCCCGTTCCGGGACTGAAGCTTTCTTT. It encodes CASSPPRSGTEAFF.